This TCR beta chain emerged from a study of siplizumab effects on memory and regulatory T cells. Trimming took 5 bases from V and 2 from J, leaving 23 bases between them. CDR1 PRHDT and CDR2 FYEKMQ come from the germline V gene (reference sequence). This CDR3 has 18 residues. Here immunoSEQ multiplex PCR was the method, and the copy in TCRdb shows in-frame clones only, minus some. The sample contains tens of thousands of clones, roughly nine tenths of which appear only once. Sample: CD8+ T cells sorted from blood. This sequence originates from a human donor in good health. The chain combines TRBV13 with TRBJ2-3; D gene unclear. The chain's CDR3 is CASSPEAAFGPYTDTQYF. In DNA, the CDR3 is TGTGCCAGCAGCCCCGAGGCCGCTTTTGGTCCTTACACAGATACGCAGTATTTT.